This entry lists 18 T cell receptor beta chains sequenced from one sample in a study of cytomegalovirus exposure and HLA in healthy donors. PCR employed 60 Vbeta and 13 Jbeta primers. Assay used: immunoSEQ multiplex PCR; TCRdb lists only in-frame clones, some missing. The sample has fewer than 250,000 clones; about 85% are singletons. The material sequenced was PBMCs. Receptors originate from a woman between 50 and 59 years old in good health and CMV-seropositive.

This chain joins TRBV14 and TRBJ2-7; D uncertain. The ends were cut back, 0 bases at V and 9 bases at J, with 12 bases in the middle. CDR3 length: 13 amino acids. Germline V CDR1 and CDR2: SGHDN, FVKESK. For the CDR3, the DNA is TGTGCCAGCAGCCAAGAGCTGGCTTCTGCGCAGTACTTC. Residues: CASSQELASAQYF.

The V and J genes are TRBV9 and TRBJ1-1, with D uncertain. V was trimmed by 4 bases and J by 0 bases, leaving 10 bases between them. CDR1 and CDR2 from the germline V gene are SGDLS and YYNGEE. The CDR3 has 14 amino acids. CDR3 sequence (DNA): TGTGCCAGCAGCCCCACGGGGTTGAACACTGAAGCTTTCTTT. This encodes CASSPTGLNTEAFF.

The V gene is TRBV6-5, the J gene TRBJ1-5; possibly TRBD1 for D (6 bases). The ends were cut back, 3 bases at V and 6 bases at J, with 12 bases in the middle. The germline V gene has CDR1 MNHEY and CDR2 SVGAGI. This CDR3 is 14 amino acids long. The CDR3 is CASSYYREGQPQHF. DNA for the CDR3: TGTGCCAGCAGTTATTACAGGGAGGGTCAGCCCCAGCATTTT.

The V gene is TRBV19, the J gene TRBJ2-7, with 12 bases matching TRBD2. The CDR3 loop spans 15 amino acids. The V and J ends lost 7 bases and 4 bases, in that order; junction bases with no gene match: 8. CDR1 is LNHDA and CDR2 is SQIVND in the germline V gene (reference sequence). CDR3 residues: CASTLTSGGGYEQYF. In DNA, the CDR3 is TGTGCCAGTACGTTGACTAGCGGGGGAGGGTACGAGCAGTACTTC.

This rearrangement joins TRBV5-7 to TRBJ2-7, with D perhaps TRBD2 (5 bases). TRBV5-7 belongs to the ORF category, with a function that is uncertain. This CDR3 is built from 15 residues. Trimming stripped 3 bases from V and 7 bases from J, with 20 bases between. CDR3 DNA: TGTGCCAGCAGCTGGAGGCGGGCGGGCGGGTGGGAGCAGTACTTC. Translation gives CASSWRRAGGWEQYF.

The gene calls are TRBV25-1 and TRBJ2-4; 9 bases are a match to TRBD1. V gave up 5 bases and J gave up 4 bases; unmatched junction bases: 9. Germline V gene lookup returns CDR1 MGHDK and CDR2 SYGVNS. The CDR3 extends over 16 amino acids. CDR3 region: CASSLTPTGGKNIQYF. CDR3 DNA: TGTGCCAGCAGTCTCACTCCGACAGGGGGAAAAAACATTCAGTACTTC.

This rearrangement joins TRBV6-5 to TRBJ1-5, with D tentatively TRBD1 (6 bases). CDR1 and CDR2 from the germline V gene are MNHEY and SVGAGI. The CDR3 covers 14 residues. The ends were cut back, 8 bases at V and 4 bases at J, with 15 bases in the middle. CDR3 nucleotide sequence: TGTGCCAGCCGTTCGGGGGGCGGGAATCAGCCCCAGCATTTT. Its protein is CASRSGGGNQPQHF.

This chain uses TRBV30 with TRBJ1-1, with a possible D match to TRBD1 (6 bases). Germline CDR1 reads GTSNPN; CDR2 reads SVGIG (reference sequence). The CDR3 spans 13 residues. Trimming took 1 base from V and 4 from J, leaving 10 bases between them. The CDR3 coding sequence is TGTGCCTGGAGTGACAGGGTGGGCACTGAAGCTTTCTTT. Encoded protein: CAWSDRVGTEAFF.

The chain's CDR3 is CASTVRGQGTQPQHF. CDR3 coding DNA: TGTGCCAGCACCGTCCGGGGACAGGGGACTCAGCCCCAGCATTTT. The V gene is TRBV6-1, the J gene TRBJ1-5, with 10 bases matching TRBD1. This CDR3 has 15 residues. Germline V CDR1 and CDR2: MNHNS, SASEGT. V gave up 7 bases and J gave up 6 bases; unmatched junction bases: 9.

In this sample, this clone turned up once. The V gene is TRBV5-5, the J gene TRBJ1-5; TRBD1 is a possible D gene (5 bases). This CDR3 spans 15 amino acids. From germline, CDR1 is SGHKS and CDR2 YYEKEE (reference sequence). V lost 4 bases to trimming and J lost 0 bases, with 11 bases between them. The CDR3 sequence: CASSPRATSNQPQHF. The CDR3 DNA is TGTGCCAGCAGCCCCAGGGCTACTAGCAATCAGCCCCAGCATTTT.

The CDR3 loop reads CASSLRFGENTGELFF. The CDR3 bases are TGTGCCAGCAGCCTCAGGTTCGGGGAGAACACCGGGGAGCTGTTTTTT. The chain uses TRBV7-6 and TRBJ2-2; TRBD2 might be the D (5 bases). V shed 5 bases and J shed 1 base, with 14 bases lying between them. Germline CDR1 is SGHVS and CDR2 is FNYEAQ. This CDR3 has 16 residues.

The chain carries TRBV5-1 and TRBJ2-1, with 9 bases fitting TRBD1. The CDR3 runs 16 residues. V shed 4 bases, J shed 5 bases, and the junction held 10 bases outside the gene matches. Germline CDR1 reads SGHRS; CDR2 reads YFSETQ. The DNA of the CDR3 is TGCGCCAGCAGCCCGATCGACAGGGGGTTCGACAATGAGCAGTTCTTC. Its protein is CASSPIDRGFDNEQFF.

The table lists this clone with a count of one. V gene TRBV7-6 combines with J gene TRBJ1-5; 7 bases fit TRBD1. CDR1 SGHVS and CDR2 FNYEAQ come from the germline V gene. V dropped 1 base and J dropped 4; count of bases not matched to a gene: 4. CDR3 length equals 15 residues. This chain's CDR3 is CASSLGTGRNQPQHF. The DNA for the CDR3 is TGTGCCAGCAGCTTAGGGACAGGAAGAAATCAGCCCCAGCATTTT.

The CDR3: CASSSRQGISNQPQHF. The CDR3 DNA is TGTGCCAGCAGCTCTAGACAGGGGATATCAAATCAGCCCCAGCATTTT. The chain recombines TRBV28 with TRBJ1-5; 8 bases map to TRBD1. J was trimmed by 4 bases and V by 6 bases; bases with no gene match: 11. The CDR3 runs to 16 residues. CDR1 and CDR2 (germline): MDHEN, SYDVKM.

This rearrangement joins TRBV7-2 to TRBJ2-7, with D perhaps matching TRBD1 (6 bases). Germline-derived CDR1 and CDR2 are SGHTA and FQGNSA. The CDR3 covers 14 residues. Deletions cut 3 bases from V and 4 bases from J, with 13 bases between. This chain's CDR3 is CASSFKAGEYEQYF. The CDR3 DNA is TGTGCCAGCAGCTTTAAGGCAGGGGAGTACGAGCAGTACTTC. The entire variable domain, with the rest obtained from reference TRBV7-2 and TRBJ2-7, is as follows: GAGVSQSPSNKVTEKGKDVELRCDPISGHTALYWYRQSLGQGLEFLIYFQGNSAPDKSGLPSDRFSAERTGGSVSTLTIQRTQQEDSAVYLCASSFKAGEYEQYFGPGTRLTVT.

V gene TRBV28 combines with J gene TRBJ2-3, with D possibly TRBD2 on 6 matching bases. CDR3 size: 19 residues. Germline-derived CDR1 and CDR2 are MDHEN and SYDVKM. Trimming cost V 3 bases and J 1 base, with 23 bases left between them. The chain's CDR3 is CASSFAGMDYPGGTDTQYF. The CDR3 DNA reads TGTGCCAGCAGTTTTGCCGGGATGGACTACCCAGGAGGCACAGATACGCAGTATTTT.

The chain has TRBV6-5 and TRBJ1-1; D is unresolved. The CDR3 runs 15 residues. Germline assignment: CDR1 MNHEY and CDR2 SVGAGI. V was trimmed by 0 bases and J by 3 bases, leaving 11 bases between them. The CDR3 reads CASSYSGETHTEAFF. CDR3 in DNA: TGTGCCAGCAGTTACTCCGGGGAGACACACACTGAAGCTTTCTTT.

This clone was detected a few times. The chain is built from TRBV6-5 and TRBJ1-1; TRBD1 matches 9 bases. The V gene end was trimmed by 7 bases and the J gene end by 11 bases; junction bases not matched to a gene: 11. CDR1 and CDR2 from the germline V gene are MNHEY and SVGAGI. The CDR3 sequence is 13 residues long. The CDR3 DNA sequence: TGTGCCAGCAAACGGACAGGGGAATTAAGGGCTTTCTTT. It translates to CASKRTGELRAFF.